Presented here are 7 T cell receptor beta chains from one specimen sequenced in a study of post-analysis software for immune sequencing data. General study results and limits: In patients, TRBV5-6, TRBV5-1 and TRBV20-1 belonged to five TRBV segments found more frequently than in controls.

Unique molecular identifiers had been added to the TCR beta cDNA libraries. One entry per CDR3 protein, called by TCRdb with MiXCR from the PCR reads. The repertoire includes hundreds of thousands of distinct CDR3 sequences, roughly 45% of them detected once, and roughly 1.8% sits in the top ten. These receptors have no identified antigens. Sequenced sample: blood. These receptors all come from a girl under 18 with multiple sclerosis.

The genes are TRBV10-3 and TRBJ1-5, with TRBD1 matching over 7 bases. The junction had 8 bases not matched to a gene; V was cut back by 7 bases and J by 5 bases. The germline gives CDR1 ENHRY, CDR2 SYGVKD. This CDR3 has 14 amino acids. This CDR3 reads CAITQGQGDQPQHF. The DNA of the CDR3 is TGTGCCATCACTCAAGGGCAGGGGGATCAGCCCCAGCATTTT.

In its sample, this clonotype was seen a few times. This chain uses TRBV7-2 with TRBJ2-5; 9 positions agree with TRBD2. The CDR3 sequence is 16 residues long. Trimming at V came to 2 bases and at J to 4 bases, leaving 8 bases not matched to a gene. The V gene's germline CDR1 is SGHTA and CDR2 FQGNSA. The CDR3 DNA follows: TGTGCCAGCAGCTTAATGGGCGGGAGGGCCGGAGAGACCCAGTACTTC. As protein: CASSLMGGRAGETQYF.

The V call is TRBV12-3 or TRBV12-4, the J call TRBJ2-1; D gene unclear. The CDR3 has 13 residues. Trimming took 2 bases from V and 10 from J, leaving 12 bases between them. CDR3 region: CASSLNPLKEQFF. CDR3 in DNA: TGTGCCAGCAGTTTAAACCCTCTGAAGGAGCAGTTCTTC.

This clonotype was counted only a few times. This chain joins TRBV10-3 and TRBJ2-3; 7 bases line up with TRBD2. The trim removed 2 bases at V and 5 bases at J, leaving 4 bases unmatched. Germline lookup yields CDR1 ENHRY and CDR2 SYGVKD. This CDR3 has 14 amino acids. The CDR3 DNA reads TGTGCCATCAGTGAGCGGGCGGGGGAAGATACGCAGTATTTT. Translation gives CAISERAGEDTQYF.

This clonotype was counted only a few times. The V call is TRBV20-1, the J call TRBJ2-5, with TRBD2 as a possible D gene (6 bases). The CDR3 consists of 13 residues. Trimming left V 6 bases short and J 3 bases short, with 14 bases between. Germline lookup yields CDR1 DFQATT and CDR2 SNEGSKA (reference sequence). The CDR3 sequence: CSARRDSKETQYF. As DNA, the CDR3 is TGCAGTGCCAGACGGGACTCCAAAGAGACCCAGTACTTC.

This chain joins TRBV12-3 or TRBV12-4 and TRBJ2-5, with D unclear. Trimming took off 1 base at V and 12 bases at J, with 18 bases between the two ends. CDR3 length equals 14 residues. In DNA form, the CDR3 reads TGTGCCAGCAGTTTAGACACTTACGGGTTCCAGAAGTACTTC. Its translation is CASSLDTYGFQKYF.

The V gene is TRBV4-2, the J gene TRBJ2-1; D is ambiguous. This CDR3 contains 16 residues. The germline CDR1 and CDR2 sequences are LGHNA and YNFKEQ. The V end was cut by 0 bases, the J end by 2 bases, with 11 bases between. The CDR3 region is CASSQDPRRPYNEQFF. CDR3 DNA: TGTGCCAGCAGCCAAGACCCCCGTCGTCCCTACAATGAGCAGTTCTTC.